The source of this T cell receptor beta chain is a study of shared clonotypes between healthy human individuals. In the study overall: Three plates were used per donor for CD4 naive, three for CD4 memory, two for CD8 naive and one for CD8 memory. Study-wide points: Sequencing depth was expected to influence donor clonotype sharing.

The ends were cut back, 7 bases at V and 6 bases at J, with 38 bases in the middle. From germline, CDR1 is MGHRA and CDR2 YSYEKL. The CDR3 sequence is 21 residues long. CD45RO-negative, CCR7-selected cells formed the naive CD8 fraction, which excluded terminally differentiated effector memory CD45RA+ cells. For every subset, genomic DNA was evenly distributed across several immunoSEQ plates. In the sorted-subset replicate PCRs, 200 ng DNA, around 30,000 T cell genomes, was used. The repertoire was sequenced with immunoSEQ multiplex PCR; TCRdb's copy has only in-frame clones and lacks some. The sample yields hundreds of thousands of clones, approximately 96% seen once. A note on this clone: As yet, its antigen is unknown.

The rearrangement uses TRBV4-1 and TRBJ2-3; perhaps D is TRBD1 or TRBD2 (5 bases each). Sequenced material: naive CD8+ T cells sorted from blood. The source of this sequence is a woman in her twenties or thirties in good health. CDR3 sequence (DNA): TGCGCCAGCACCACCAAGTATATCGGAAGTTACCGGGACCGGGCCATGGATACGCAGTATTTT. Amino acid sequence: CASTTKYIGSYRDRAMDTQYF.